This TCR beta chain was captured by sequencing in a study of T cells in Graves' hyperthyroidism and ophthalmopathy. Amplified regions were TCR beta CDR3 sequences from RNA transcripts. Researchers ran a first-round RT-PCR on the TCR CDR3 using the HTBI primer set. TCRdb called the multiplex PCR reads again in MiXCR, with one record for every CDR3 protein. The data contain approximately 420,000 distinct CDR3 sequences, roughly 15% of them singletons. At least ten counts were recorded for this clonotype. Using 9.5 to 10 ml of fresh peripheral blood, PBMCs were prepared. V lost 5 bases and J lost 6, with 13 bases in between. The V gene's germline CDR1 is SNHLY and CDR2 FYNNEI. This CDR3 spans 13 amino acids.

What was sequenced was blood. This chain uses TRBV2 with TRBJ1-2; no clear D. The TCR comes from a woman under 30 with Graves' hyperthyroidism. This chain's CDR3 is CASSYRESNGYTF. CDR3 sequence (DNA): TGTGCCAGCAGTTATAGGGAATCTAATGGCTACACCTTC.